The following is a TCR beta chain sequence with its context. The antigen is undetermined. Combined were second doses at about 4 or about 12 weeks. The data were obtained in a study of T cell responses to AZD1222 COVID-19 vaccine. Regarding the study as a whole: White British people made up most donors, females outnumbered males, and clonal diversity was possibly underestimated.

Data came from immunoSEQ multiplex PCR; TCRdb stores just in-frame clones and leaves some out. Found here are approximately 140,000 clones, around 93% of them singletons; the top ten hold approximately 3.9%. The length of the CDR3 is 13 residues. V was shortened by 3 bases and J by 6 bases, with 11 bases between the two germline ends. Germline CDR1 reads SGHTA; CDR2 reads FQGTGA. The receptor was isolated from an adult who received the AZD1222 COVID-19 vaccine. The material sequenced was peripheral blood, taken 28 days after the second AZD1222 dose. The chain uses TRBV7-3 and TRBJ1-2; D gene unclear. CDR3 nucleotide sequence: TGTGCCAGCAGCTTCAACGCCGACCATGGCTACACCTTC. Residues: CASSFNADHGYTF.